This TCR beta chain was found in a study of blood T cell repertoires in COVID-19. Study details: From the United States, Italy and Spain came samples of acute and convalescent COVID-19. PBMCs, B-cell-depleted T cells, or T cells provided the cDNA or gDNA that made up the material.

With 3 bases clipped from V and 4 bases from J, the junction kept 5 bases outside the gene matches. The CDR3 runs 14 residues. Per the germline V gene, CDR1 is WSHSY and CDR2 is SAAADI. The sample holds one count of this clone. Authors' data handling: Amplification with reference gene primers provided the estimates of nucleated cell counts. Repertoires were generated with immunoSEQ multiplex PCR, while TCRdb's copy carries only in-frame clones and drops some. V, J and clone size are those of that table, while D and trimming were read from the DNA. The sample includes 400,000 to 500,000 clones, roughly 85% of them seen just once.

The chain is built from TRBV10-2 and TRBJ2-5; 7 positions agree with TRBD2. The sample taken for sequencing was peripheral blood. The TCR comes from a woman in her 30s with active or convalescent COVID-19. The CDR3 sequence: CASSDVGGVETQYF. The CDR3 coding sequence is TGCGCCAGCAGTGATGTGGGAGGGGTAGAGACCCAGTACTTC.